One and the same sample provided the 25 T cell receptor beta chains below, sequenced in a study of blood T cell repertoires in COVID-19. Repertoires were generated with immunoSEQ multiplex PCR, while TCRdb's copy carries only in-frame clones and drops some. The table has approximately 170,000 clones, roughly 86% seen once. Sequenced: peripheral blood. Every receptor here comes from a woman older than 75 with COVID-19, enrolled during active disease.

This clone was seen a handful of times. The chain combines TRBV24-1 with TRBJ2-4; D call uncertain. Trimming removed 8 bases at V and 6 bases at J, with 10 bases between. The germline gives CDR1 KGHDR, CDR2 SFDVKD. CDR3 length: 12 amino acids. CDR3 coding DNA: TGTGCCACCATGTCAGATTTAAACATTCAGTACTTC. Translating it yields CATMSDLNIQYF.

The rearrangement joins TRBV5-4 to TRBJ2-1; D is possibly TRBD2 (7 bases). Trimming took off 0 bases at V and 9 bases at J, with 16 bases between the two ends. Germline V gives CDR1 SGHNT, CDR2 YYREEE (reference sequence). The CDR3 consists of 15 residues. The CDR3 sequence is CASSLEGGGLSEQFF. Here the CDR3 DNA reads TGTGCCAGCAGCTTGGAGGGAGGGGGGCTTTCTGAGCAGTTCTTC.

The chain employs TRBV27 and TRBJ2-1, with D perhaps matching TRBD1 (5 bases). The CDR3 is 16 amino acids. CDR1 is MNHEY, CDR2 SMNVEV, per germline (reference sequence). Trimming left V 2 bases short and J 6 bases short, with 17 bases between. CDR3 loop: CASSLKGLTTANEQFF. In DNA, the CDR3 is TGTGCCAGCAGTTTAAAGGGGCTAACCACCGCCAATGAGCAGTTCTTC.

The chain couples TRBV4-2 to TRBJ2-7; 12 bases align to TRBD2. The CDR3 covers 15 residues. V lost 3 bases and J lost 6; bases outside the gene matches: 6. From germline, CDR1 is LGHNA and CDR2 YNFKEQ. The CDR3 loop reads CASSQDLAGGLEQYF. Here the CDR3 DNA reads TGTGCCAGCAGCCAGGACCTAGCGGGAGGGCTCGAGCAGTACTTC.

Written as DNA, the CDR3 is TGTGCCAGCAGCTTGCGCAGGGGAGCGAGATCCTACGAGCAGTACTTC. Translated, it gives CASSLRRGARSYEQYF. V is TRBV7-3 and J is TRBJ2-7; maybe TRBD1 (6 bases). Deletions cut 3 bases from V and 1 base from J, with 16 bases between. Germline assignment: CDR1 SGHTA and CDR2 FQGTGA. This CDR3 is 16 amino acids long.

The chain has TRBV5-4 and TRBJ2-7, with TRBD1 identical over 7 bases. Germline CDR1 is SGHNT and CDR2 is YYREEE (reference sequence). This CDR3 comprises 14 residues. With 6 bases clipped from V and 0 bases from J, the junction kept 6 bases outside the gene matches. CDR3 residues: CASTPGQPSYEQYF. For the CDR3, the DNA is TGTGCCAGCACGCCGGGACAGCCCTCCTACGAGCAGTACTTC.

V usage is TRBV9 and J usage is TRBJ2-2, with TRBD2 matching over 11 bases. There are 22 residues in the CDR3. Germline assignment: CDR1 SGDLS and CDR2 YYNGEE. V gave up 1 base and J gave up 4 bases; unmatched junction bases: 21. The CDR3 DNA sequence: TGTGCCAGCAGCGTAACCGTCGTGGGGGCGATTACTAGCGGGAGAGGCACCGGGGAGCTGTTTTTT. As protein: CASSVTVVGAITSGRGTGELFF.

The table lists this clone with a few counts. The gene calls are TRBV18 and TRBJ1-4; TRBD1 aligns across 7 bases. CDR3 length equals 14 residues. V gave up 3 bases and J gave up 5 bases; unmatched junction bases: 3. Germline assignment: CDR1 KGHSH and CDR2 LQKENI. DNA for the CDR3: TGTGCCAGCTCACCGACAGGGAAAAATGAAAAACTGTTTTTT. Its protein is CASSPTGKNEKLFF.

The chain employs TRBV19 and TRBJ2-7; D perhaps matches TRBD2 (5 bases). The CDR3 spans 14 residues. V lost 3 bases and J 2 bases, leaving 11 bases between the germline ends. Looked up from germline, CDR1 is LNHDA and CDR2 is SQIVND (reference sequence). The DNA for the CDR3 is TGTGCCAGTAGTATCGCTGAGGGCCCCTACGAGCAGTACTTC. This encodes CASSIAEGPYEQYF.

The genes are TRBV10-3 and TRBJ2-5; 9 bases are shared with TRBD2. The germline V gene has CDR1 ENHRY and CDR2 SYGVKD. The CDR3 is 17 amino acids. Trimming cost V 4 bases and J 2 bases; bases outside gene matches: 11. The chain's CDR3 is CAISVGGAAGGQETQYF. CDR3 sequence (DNA): TGTGCCATCAGTGTCGGAGGGGCAGCGGGAGGTCAAGAGACCCAGTACTTC.

The chain joins TRBV24-1 to TRBJ2-3; D is unresolved. Trimming removed 5 bases at V and 2 bases at J, with 10 bases between. In germline, CDR1 is KGHDR, CDR2 SFDVKD. This CDR3 has 14 residues. The CDR3 here is CATSVGDSTDTQYF. For the CDR3, the DNA is TGTGCCACCAGTGTCGGAGACTCCACAGATACGCAGTATTTT.

This clone was counted a few times. This chain joins TRBV4-3 and TRBJ1-2; 7 nucleotides agree with TRBD1. The CDR3 extends over 16 amino acids. Germline lookup yields CDR1 LGHNA and CDR2 YSLEER. With 0 bases clipped from V and 4 bases from J, the junction kept 8 bases outside the gene matches. CDR3 in DNA: TGCGCCAGCAGCCAAGATCCAACAGGGGACCTCTATGGCTACACCTTC. Amino acid sequence: CASSQDPTGDLYGYTF.

V is TRBV27 and J is TRBJ2-7; 10 bases are shared with TRBD1. The germline CDR1 and CDR2 sequences are MNHEY and SMNVEV (reference sequence). This CDR3 spans 15 amino acids. After removal of 5 bases from V and 1 base from J, the junction contained 5 bases not matched to a gene. In DNA, the CDR3 is TGTGCCAGCAGTGAGACAGGGGGCAGTTCCTACGAGCAGTACTTC. The encoded protein is CASSETGGSSYEQYF.

The chain uses TRBV27 and TRBJ1-6; D call uncertain. Germline-derived CDR1 and CDR2 are MNHEY and SMNVEV (reference sequence). The germline V and J ends were trimmed by 2 bases and 1 base, with 3 bases remaining between them. This CDR3 contains 14 residues. The DNA for the CDR3 is TGTGCCAGCAGTTTACGTTCCTATAATTCACCCCTCCACTTT. It translates to CASSLRSYNSPLHF.

J is TRBJ2-5 and V is TRBV24-1, with 9 bases aligning to TRBD1. The CDR3 has 12 residues. Germline assignment: CDR1 KGHDR and CDR2 SFDVKD. With 12 bases clipped from V and 5 bases from J, the junction kept 6 bases outside the gene matches. The DNA of the CDR3 is TGTGCCCCGGGGACAGGGCTTGAGACCCAGTACTTC. Translated, it gives CAPGTGLETQYF.

The chain carries TRBV27 and TRBJ1-4, with D possibly TRBD1 on 5 matching bases. V lost 6 bases, J lost 6 bases, and 17 bases lay in between. Germline V gives CDR1 MNHEY, CDR2 SMNVEV (reference sequence). CDR3 length: 15 residues. The CDR3 spells CASSRLGASDEKLFF. In DNA form, the CDR3 reads TGTGCCAGCAGCCGTCTAGGGGCCTCGGATGAAAAACTGTTTTTT.

The genes are TRBV5-1 and TRBJ1-2; D may be TRBD1 (5 bases). The CDR3 has 14 residues. Germline V lookup: CDR1 SGHRS, CDR2 YFSETQ. The V end lost 0 bases, the J end lost 8 bases, and 14 bases lay between the germline ends. CDR3 residues: CASSLEGGTGGYTF. CDR3 sequence (DNA): TGCGCCAGCAGCTTGGAGGGAGGTACAGGAGGCTACACCTTC.

The chain has TRBV11-3 and TRBJ2-1; 16 bases agree with TRBD2. Germline V gene lookup returns CDR1 SGHNT and CDR2 YENEEA. The CDR3 runs 14 residues. The ends lost 5 bases at V and 12 bases at J; junction bases unmatched: 4. CDR3 bases: TGTGCCAGCAGCCCGGGACTAGCGGGGGGGACGCAGTTCTTC. It yields the protein CASSPGLAGGTQFF.

The chain links TRBV18 to TRBJ1-1; 10 nucleotides match TRBD1. Germline trimming cut 4 bases from V and 3 bases from J; bases unmatched to any gene: 5. Germline CDR1 KGHSH, CDR2 LQKENI. The CDR3 has 15 amino acids. The CDR3 protein is CASSQRQGADTEAFF. DNA of the CDR3: TGTGCCAGCTCACAGCGACAGGGGGCCGACACTGAAGCTTTCTTT. The full variable domain, with the rest looked up from reference TRBV18 and TRBJ1-1, is NAGVMQNPRHLVRRRGQEARLRCSPMKGHSHVYWYRQLPEEGLKFMVYLQKENIIDESGMPKERFSAEFPKEGPSILRIQQVVRGDSAAYFCASSQRQGADTEAFFGQGTRLTVV.

The J gene is TRBJ1-3, the V gene TRBV18; tentative D call: TRBD1 (6 bases). The germline V gene encodes CDR1 KGHSH and CDR2 LQKENI. The ends were cut back, 2 bases at V and 0 bases at J, with 14 bases in the middle. CDR3 size: 17 residues. CDR3 DNA sequence: TGTGCCAGCTCACCAGTTCTACAGGGTTCCTCTGGAAACACCATATATTTT. It is translated as CASSPVLQGSSGNTIYF.

The chain uses TRBV5-1 and TRBJ1-5; no definite D call. The CDR3 spans 17 residues. Germline assignment: CDR1 SGHRS and CDR2 YFSETQ. V was shortened by 0 bases and J by 6 bases, with 19 bases between the two germline ends. The CDR3 coding sequence is TGCGCCAGCAGCTTGGGGGTGGACTCCGGGCGGAGTCAGCCCCAGCATTTT. Translation gives CASSLGVDSGRSQPQHF. The complete variable domain, with remaining parts taken from reference TRBV5-1 and TRBJ1-5, reads KAGVTQTPRYLIKTRGQQVTLSCSPISGHRSVSWYQQTPGQGLQFLFEYFSETQRNKGNFPGRFSGRQFSNSRSEMNVSTLELGDSALYLCASSLGVDSGRSQPQHFGDGTRLSIL.

V and J are TRBV9 and TRBJ2-3; 7 nucleotides line up with TRBD1. V was clipped by 1 base and J by 3 bases; unmatched bases: 2. The germline V gene encodes CDR1 SGDLS and CDR2 YYNGEE. This CDR3 has 14 residues. CDR3 sequence: CASSVTGVTDTQYF. The CDR3 DNA reads TGTGCCAGCAGCGTAACAGGGGTGACAGATACGCAGTATTTT. Full variable domain (missing parts from reference TRBV9 and TRBJ2-3): DSGVTQTPKHLITATGQRVTLRCSPRSGDLSVYWYQQSLDQGLQFLIQYYNGEERAKGNILERFSAQQFPDLHSELNLSSLELGDSALYFCASSVTGVTDTQYFGPGTRLTVL.

The chain uses TRBV9 and TRBJ2-2; tentatively, D is TRBD2 (5 bases). The CDR3 extends over 15 amino acids. V was pared by 4 bases and J by 7 bases, with 17 bases between. CDR1 and CDR2 (germline): SGDLS, YYNGEE. The CDR3 loop reads CASSPPGDPGGELFF. DNA for the CDR3: TGTGCCAGCAGCCCCCCCGGGGATCCGGGCGGGGAGCTGTTTTTT. Complete variable domain (other parts from reference TRBV9 and TRBJ2-2): DSGVTQTPKHLITATGQRVTLRCSPRSGDLSVYWYQQSLDQGLQFLIQYYNGEERAKGNILERFSAQQFPDLHSELNLSSLELGDSALYFCASSPPGDPGGELFFGEGSRLTVL.

The chain employs TRBV5-1 and TRBJ1-1, with D possibly TRBD1 on 5 matching bases. CDR3 length equals 14 residues. Germline V lookup: CDR1 SGHRS, CDR2 YFSETQ. V was shortened by 3 bases and J by 1 base, with 10 bases between the two germline ends. CDR3 in DNA: TGCGCCAGCAGCTCTTGGGACTCGAACACTGAAGCTTTCTTT. Its protein is CASSSWDSNTEAFF.

The chain carries TRBV2 and TRBJ2-5; 14 bases align to TRBD2. Germline CDR1 SNHLY, CDR2 FYNNEI. V shed 6 bases and J 5 bases; nucleotides not matched to a gene: 8. The CDR3 is 16 residues long. CDR3 sequence reads: CASRLSTSGRAETQYF. As DNA, the CDR3 is TGTGCCAGCAGGCTTTCGACTAGCGGGAGGGCGGAGACCCAGTACTTC.